This T cell receptor (beta chain) was identified during a study of CD8+CD57+ T cells in acquired aplastic anemia. Turning to the study itself: Mean DNA quantity obtained from sorted CD4+ and CD8+ cells was about 3.2 ug. As sequenced from healthy donors, CD4+ cells averaged about 11 million reads. Study-wide points: Patients and controls had CD8+ Simpson's diversity values that were not significantly distinct. Found in both controls and patients were approximately 30 CD8+ CDR3 sequences.

V shed 9 bases, J shed 9 bases, and the junction held 13 bases outside the gene matches. Germline V CDR1 and CDR2: LNHDA, SQIVND (reference sequence). This CDR3 is 14 amino acids long. CDR3 and TCR beta VDJ profiling relied on a genomic DNA template. TCRdb re-called the reads through MiXCR, storing one row per CDR3 protein. The sample includes 350,000 to 450,000 distinct CDR3 sequences, just under 70% seen only once; the top ten take 4%. A word on this clonotype: Its antigen is unidentified.

The chain recombines TRBV19 with TRBJ1-5, with 8 positions matching TRBD1. Sequenced input: sorted CD4+, CD8+, or CD8+CD57+ T cells (not recorded which) from PBMCs. This TCR came from a human donor in good health, serving as a control. CDR3 region: CASSGQGSFRPQHF. The CDR3 DNA reads as TGTGCCAGCTCAGGACAGGGTTCTTTTCGGCCCCAGCATTTT. Based on the CDR3 plus reference TRBV19 and TRBJ1-5, the full variable domain is DGGITQSPKYLFRKEGQNVTLSCEQNLNHDAMYWYRQDPGQGLRLIYYSQIVNDFQKGDIAEGYSVSREKKESFPLTVTSAQKNPTAFYLCASSGQGSFRPQHFGDGTRLSIL.